This T cell receptor (beta chain) was identified during a study of liver allograft versus peripheral blood T cells. Overall study: Comparative analysis was performed on T cell receptor repertoires from transplanted livers and from recipients' peripheral blood. The study's findings and limits: Intragraft liver T cell receptor repertoires reportedly differed from peripheral blood repertoires.

The CDR3 has 14 amino acids. The V and J ends lost 7 bases and 9 bases, in that order; junction bases with no gene match: 10. A note on this clonotype: What it recognizes is unknown.

TCRdb reprocessed the reads via MiXCR and lists one record per CDR3 protein. The table has about 13,000 distinct CDR3 sequences, around a sixth seen once. This chain joins TRBV12-3 or TRBV12-4 and TRBJ2-1; 9 bases line up with TRBD2. This sequence originates from a human patient who had a liver transplant. The graft donor may be the source of some T cells. The CDR3 region has the DNA TGTGCCAGCAACATAGCGGGAGTTCATCCTGAGCAGTTCTTC. Residues: CASNIAGVHPEQFF.